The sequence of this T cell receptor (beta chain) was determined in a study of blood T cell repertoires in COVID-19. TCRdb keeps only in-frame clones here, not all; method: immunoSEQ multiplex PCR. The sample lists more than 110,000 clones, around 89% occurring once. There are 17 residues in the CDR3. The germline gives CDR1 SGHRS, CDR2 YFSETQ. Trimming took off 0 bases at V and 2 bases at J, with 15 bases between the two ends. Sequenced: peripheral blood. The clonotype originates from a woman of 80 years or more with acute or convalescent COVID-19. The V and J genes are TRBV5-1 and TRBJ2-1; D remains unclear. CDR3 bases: TGCGCCAGCAGCTTGGCCGCAGGTACGACAACCTACAATGAGCAGTTCTTC. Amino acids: CASSLAAGTTTYNEQFF. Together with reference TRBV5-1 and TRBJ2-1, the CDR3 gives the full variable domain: KAGVTQTPRYLIKTRGQQVTLSCSPISGHRSVSWYQQTPGQGLQFLFEYFSETQRNKGNFPGRFSGRQFSNSRSEMNVSTLELGDSALYLCASSLAAGTTTYNEQFFGPGTRLTVL.